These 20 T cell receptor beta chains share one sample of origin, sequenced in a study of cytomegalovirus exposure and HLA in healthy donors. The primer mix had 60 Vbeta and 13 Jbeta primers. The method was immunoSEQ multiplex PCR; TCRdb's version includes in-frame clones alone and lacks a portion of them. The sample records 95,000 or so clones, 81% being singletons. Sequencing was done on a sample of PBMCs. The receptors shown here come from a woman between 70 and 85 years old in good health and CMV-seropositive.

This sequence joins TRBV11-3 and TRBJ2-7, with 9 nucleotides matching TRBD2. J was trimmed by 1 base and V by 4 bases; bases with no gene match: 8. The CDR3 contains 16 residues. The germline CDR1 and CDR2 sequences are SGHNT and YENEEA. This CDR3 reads CASSSGGGGDSYEQYF. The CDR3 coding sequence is TGTGCCAGCAGCTCAGGCGGCGGGGGGGATTCCTACGAGCAGTACTTC.

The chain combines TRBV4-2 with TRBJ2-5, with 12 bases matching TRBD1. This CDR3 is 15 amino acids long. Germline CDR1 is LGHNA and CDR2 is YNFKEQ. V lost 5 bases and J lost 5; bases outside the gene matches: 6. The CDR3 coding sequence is TGTGCCAGCAGCGGGGGACAGGGGGCGCGGGAGACCCAGTACTTC. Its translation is CASSGGQGARETQYF.

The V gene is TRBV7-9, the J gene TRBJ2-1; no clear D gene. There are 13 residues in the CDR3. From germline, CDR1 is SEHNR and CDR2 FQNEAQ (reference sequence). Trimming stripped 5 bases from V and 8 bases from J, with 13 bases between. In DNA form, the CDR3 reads TGTGCCAGCAGCGCCGAGGCCATTGATGAGCAGTTCTTC. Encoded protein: CASSAEAIDEQFF.

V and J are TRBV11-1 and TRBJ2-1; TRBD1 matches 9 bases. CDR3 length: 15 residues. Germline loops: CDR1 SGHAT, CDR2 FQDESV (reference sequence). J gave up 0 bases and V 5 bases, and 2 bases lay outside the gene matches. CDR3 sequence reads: CASSRTGVSYNEQFF. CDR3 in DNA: TGTGCCAGCAGCCGGACAGGGGTCTCCTACAATGAGCAGTTCTTC.

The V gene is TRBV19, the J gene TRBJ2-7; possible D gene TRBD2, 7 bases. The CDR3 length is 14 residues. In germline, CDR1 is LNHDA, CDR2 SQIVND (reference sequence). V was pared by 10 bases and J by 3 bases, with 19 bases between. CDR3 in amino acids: CATSGPDRLYEQYF. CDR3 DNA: TGTGCCACTAGCGGCCCAGACAGGCTCTACGAGCAGTACTTC.

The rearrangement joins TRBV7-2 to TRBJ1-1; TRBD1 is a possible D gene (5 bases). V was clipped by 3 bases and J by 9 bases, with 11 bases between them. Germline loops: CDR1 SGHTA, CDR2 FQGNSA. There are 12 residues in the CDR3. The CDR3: CASSLEGRKAFF. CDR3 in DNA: TGTGCCAGCAGCTTGGAGGGGCGAAAAGCTTTCTTT.

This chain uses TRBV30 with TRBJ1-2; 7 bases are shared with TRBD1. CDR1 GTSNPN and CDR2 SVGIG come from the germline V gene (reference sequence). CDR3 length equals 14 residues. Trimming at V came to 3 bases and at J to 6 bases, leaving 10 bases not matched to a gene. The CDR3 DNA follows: TGTGCCTGGAGGAGCCTCCGGGACAGAAATGGCTACACCTTC. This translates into CAWRSLRDRNGYTF.

In DNA form, the CDR3 reads TGTGCCAGCAGCTTTATGACAGGGGCTAATGAAAAACTGTTTTTT. Translating it yields CASSFMTGANEKLFF. The chain combines TRBV7-6 with TRBJ1-4; 8 positions agree with TRBD1. Germline CDR1 SGHVS, CDR2 FNYEAQ. The CDR3 is 15 amino acids. The V gene end was trimmed by 3 bases and the J gene end by 3 bases; junction bases not matched to a gene: 3.

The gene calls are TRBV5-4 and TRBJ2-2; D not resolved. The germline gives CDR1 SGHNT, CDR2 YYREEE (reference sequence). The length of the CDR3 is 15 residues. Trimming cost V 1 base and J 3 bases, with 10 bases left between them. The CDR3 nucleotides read TGTGCCAGCAGCTTGCGTCTTGGAGACACCGGGGAGCTGTTTTTT. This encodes CASSLRLGDTGELFF.

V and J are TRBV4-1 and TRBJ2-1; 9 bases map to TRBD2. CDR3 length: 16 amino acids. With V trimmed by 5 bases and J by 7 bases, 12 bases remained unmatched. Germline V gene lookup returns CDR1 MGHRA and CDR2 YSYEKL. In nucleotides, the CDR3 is TGCGCCAGCAGCGGCCGTCGCGGGAGGGCCGGGAATGAGCAGTTCTTC. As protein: CASSGRRGRAGNEQFF.

The CDR3 nucleotides are TGTGCCAGCAGCCAGGGGGCAGCTGGAAACACCATATATTTT. It encodes CASSQGAAGNTIYF. This chain joins TRBV5-4 and TRBJ1-3; 8 nucleotides agree with TRBD1. With 4 bases clipped from V and 2 bases from J, the junction kept 2 bases outside the gene matches. The CDR3 extends over 14 amino acids. Germline V gives CDR1 SGHNT, CDR2 YYREEE (reference sequence). Looking up the rest from reference TRBV5-4 and TRBJ1-3 gives the full variable domain: ETGVTQSPTHLIKTRGQQVTLRCSSQSGHNTVSWYQQALGQGPQFIFQYYREEENGRGNFPPRFSGLQFPNYSSELNVNALELDDSALYLCASSQGAAGNTIYFGEGSWLTVV.

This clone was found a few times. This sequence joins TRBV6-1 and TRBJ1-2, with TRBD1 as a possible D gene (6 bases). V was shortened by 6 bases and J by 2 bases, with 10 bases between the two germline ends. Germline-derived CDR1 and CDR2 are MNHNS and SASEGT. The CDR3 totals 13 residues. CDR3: CASRRTGNYGYTF. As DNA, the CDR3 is TGTGCCAGCAGGAGAACAGGGAACTATGGCTACACCTTC.

CDR3 amino acids: CASSLWTSGVNEQFF. CDR3 in DNA: TGTGCCAGCAGCCTCTGGACTAGCGGGGTTAATGAGCAGTTCTTC. J is TRBJ2-1 and V is TRBV7-2; 12 nucleotides match TRBD2. J lost 7 bases, V lost 5 bases, and 6 bases had no gene match. The CDR3 is 15 residues long. Germline V CDR1 and CDR2: SGHTA, FQGNSA.

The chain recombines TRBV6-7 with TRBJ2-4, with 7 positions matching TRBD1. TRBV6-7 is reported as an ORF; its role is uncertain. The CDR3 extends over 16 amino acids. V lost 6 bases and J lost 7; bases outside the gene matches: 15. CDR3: CASSADRDRAMNIQYF. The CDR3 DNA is TGTGCCAGCAGCGCCGACCGGGACAGAGCGATGAACATTCAGTACTTC.

In DNA form, the CDR3 reads TGTGCCAGCAGTATAACTAGCGGGGCCTTCTACGAGCAGTACTTC. Its translation is CASSITSGAFYEQYF. The genes are TRBV28 and TRBJ2-5; 10 bases agree with TRBD2. The J call may not be correct, given that the DNA end is closer to TRBJ2-7. The germline V gene has CDR1 MDHEN and CDR2 SYDVKM. The CDR3 is 15 amino acids.

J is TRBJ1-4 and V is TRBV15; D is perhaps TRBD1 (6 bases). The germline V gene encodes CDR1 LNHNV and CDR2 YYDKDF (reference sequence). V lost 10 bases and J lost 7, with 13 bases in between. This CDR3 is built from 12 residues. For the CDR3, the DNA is TGTGCCATCTCCCGGGACACTGAAAAACTGTTTTTT. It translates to CAISRDTEKLFF.

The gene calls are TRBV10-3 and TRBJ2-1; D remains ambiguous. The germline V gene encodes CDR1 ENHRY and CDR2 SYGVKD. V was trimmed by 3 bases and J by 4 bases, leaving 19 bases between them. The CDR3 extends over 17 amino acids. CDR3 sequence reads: CAISERNGGSTYNEQFF. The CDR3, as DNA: TGTGCCATCAGTGAACGTAACGGCGGCAGTACATACAATGAGCAGTTCTTC.

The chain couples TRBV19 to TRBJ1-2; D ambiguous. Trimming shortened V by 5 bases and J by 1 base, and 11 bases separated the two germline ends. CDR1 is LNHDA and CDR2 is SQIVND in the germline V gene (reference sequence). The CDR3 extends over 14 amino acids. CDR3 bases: TGTGCCAGTAGTGCCTATGCAGGTAACTATGGCTACACCTTC. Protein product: CASSAYAGNYGYTF.

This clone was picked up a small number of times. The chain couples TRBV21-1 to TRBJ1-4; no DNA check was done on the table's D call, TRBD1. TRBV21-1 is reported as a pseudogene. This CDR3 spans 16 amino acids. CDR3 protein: CASSLRQAPTNEKLFF. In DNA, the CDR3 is TGTGCCAGCAGCCTCCGACAGGCCCCAACTAATGAAAAACTGTTTTTT.

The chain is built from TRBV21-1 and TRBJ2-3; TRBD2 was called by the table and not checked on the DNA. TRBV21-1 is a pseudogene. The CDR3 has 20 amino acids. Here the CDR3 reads CASSKGLYKREGPSTDTQYF. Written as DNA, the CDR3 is TGTGCCAGCAGCAAAGGGCTATATAAGCGGGAGGGACCTAGCACAGATACGCAGTATTTT.